The 23 T cell receptor beta chains below come from one sample, sequenced in a study of OX40 agonist ivuxolimab in advanced cancers. Sequenced by immunoSEQ multiplex PCR; TCRdb stores in-frame clones only, minus some. The table lists roughly 69,000 clones, more than 75% of them singletons, with more than 3.5% in the top ten. This sample comprised CD4+ or CD8+ T cells sorted from blood, obtained in a trial of the OX40 agonist ivuxolimab. The origin of the receptors is an adult with an advanced solid tumor such as melanoma, head and neck, liver or kidney cancer.

The chain couples TRBV9 to TRBJ2-2; D is uncertain. CDR1 and CDR2 (germline): SGDLS, YYNGEE. The CDR3 runs 16 residues. Trimming took 0 bases from V and 4 from J, leaving 13 bases between them. The CDR3 DNA follows: TGTGCCAGCAGCGTAGGCGCTAACAGACTCACCGGGGAGCTGTTTTTT. Its protein is CASSVGANRLTGELFF.

V gene TRBV7-9 combines with J gene TRBJ2-5; D not certain. The CDR3 has 13 amino acids. CDR1 is SEHNR, CDR2 FQNEAQ, per germline (reference sequence). V lost 3 bases and J lost 5, with 10 bases in between. The CDR3 region is CASSLGLGETQYF. The CDR3 coding sequence is TGTGCCAGCAGCTTGGGGTTGGGGGAGACCCAGTACTTC.

The rearrangement joins TRBV7-3 to TRBJ2-1; D is perhaps TRBD2 (5 bases). V lost 5 bases, J lost 0 bases, and 11 bases lay in between. The CDR3 has 15 amino acids. Germline V gives CDR1 SGHTA, CDR2 FQGTGA. The CDR3 region is CASSVEGSSYNEQFF. CDR3 DNA: TGTGCCAGCAGCGTAGAGGGCAGCTCCTACAATGAGCAGTTCTTC.

This clone was seen once. The chain has TRBV5-1 and TRBJ2-3, with a tentative D call TRBD1 (6 bases). Germline CDR1 SGHRS, CDR2 YFSETQ. This CDR3 is built from 14 residues. Trimming took off 7 bases at V and 4 bases at J, with 16 bases between the two ends. CDR3 loop: CASRKQGVADTQYF. DNA of the CDR3: TGCGCCAGCCGAAAACAGGGAGTCGCAGATACGCAGTATTTT.

This chain joins TRBV18 and TRBJ1-1; 8 bases agree with TRBD1. The CDR3 is 16 residues long. The ends lost 4 bases at V and 1 base at J; junction bases unmatched: 8. CDR1 KGHSH and CDR2 LQKENI come from the germline V gene. The CDR3 protein is CASSRVLGQGNTEAFF. CDR3 sequence (DNA): TGTGCCAGCTCACGGGTTTTAGGACAGGGGAACACTGAAGCTTTCTTT. The entire variable domain, with the rest obtained from reference TRBV18 and TRBJ1-1, is as follows: NAGVMQNPRHLVRRRGQEARLRCSPMKGHSHVYWYRQLPEEGLKFMVYLQKENIIDESGMPKERFSAEFPKEGPSILRIQQVVRGDSAAYFCASSRVLGQGNTEAFFGQGTRLTVV.

The rearrangement links TRBV2 to TRBJ1-1; D ambiguous. V was trimmed by 5 bases and J by 3 bases, leaving 7 bases between them. This CDR3 has 12 amino acids. The V gene's germline CDR1 is SNHLY and CDR2 FYNNEI. The CDR3 spells CASSLRYTEAFF. The CDR3 region has the DNA TGTGCCAGCAGTTTGAGGTACACTGAAGCTTTCTTT.

V is TRBV30 and J is TRBJ1-5; TRBD1 aligns across 9 bases. Looked up from germline, CDR1 is GTSNPN and CDR2 is SVGIG (reference sequence). Trimming at V came to 5 bases and at J to 3 bases, leaving 2 bases not matched to a gene. There are 13 residues in the CDR3. Written as DNA, the CDR3 is TGTGCCTGGGGGACAGGGTCCAATCAGCCCCAGCATTTT. Its protein is CAWGTGSNQPQHF.

The chain uses TRBV2 and TRBJ2-7; a possible D gene is TRBD1 (6 bases). The germline V and J ends were trimmed by 2 bases and 4 bases, with 12 bases remaining between them. Germline CDR1 and CDR2: SNHLY and FYNNEI. This CDR3 comprises 14 residues. This CDR3 is CASSEQGRLYEQYF. CDR3 coding DNA: TGTGCCAGCAGTGAACAGGGGCGCTTATACGAGCAGTACTTC.

The chain recombines TRBV5-1 with TRBJ2-7; D uncertain. Germline-derived CDR1 and CDR2 are SGHRS and YFSETQ. Trimming stripped 7 bases from V and 0 bases from J, with 11 bases between. The CDR3 length is 13 residues. The CDR3 is CASSKQSSYEQYF. In DNA, the CDR3 is TGCGCCAGCTCTAAACAGAGCTCCTACGAGCAGTACTTC.

V and J are TRBV27 and TRBJ1-4, with D hard to call. The CDR3 spans 14 residues. Trimming removed 3 bases from V and 3 bases from J, with 8 bases in between. The V gene's germline CDR1 is MNHEY and CDR2 SMNVEV (reference sequence). The CDR3 DNA sequence: TGTGCCAGCAGTTTTTGGGGTGCTAATGAAAAACTGTTTTTT. Translating gives CASSFWGANEKLFF.

The chain couples TRBV2 to TRBJ2-5; D not certain. The CDR3 extends over 12 amino acids. V dropped 6 bases and J dropped 1 base, with 6 bases sitting between them. The germline CDR1 and CDR2 sequences are SNHLY and FYNNEI. The CDR3 DNA sequence: TGTGCCAGCAGCCCTCGCCAAGAGACCCAGTACTTC. Protein: CASSPRQETQYF. Drawing the rest from reference TRBV2 and TRBJ2-5, the complete variable domain is EPEVTQTPSHQVTQMGQEVILRCVPISNHLYFYWYRQILGQKVEFLVSFYNNEISEKSEIFDDQFSVERPDGSNFTLKIRSTKLEDSAMYFCASSPRQETQYFGPGTRLLVL.

This chain joins TRBV28 and TRBJ1-2; TRBD1 agrees at 7 bases. Germline values: CDR1 MDHEN, CDR2 SYDVKM. The CDR3 sequence is 15 residues long. The V gene end was trimmed by 2 bases and the J gene end by 4 bases; junction bases not matched to a gene: 7. The CDR3 DNA sequence: TGTGCCAGCAGTTTACTGACAGGGATGGGCTATGGCTACACCTTC. Encoded protein: CASSLLTGMGYGYTF.

The chain carries TRBV30 and TRBJ1-5; 7 bases match TRBD1. This CDR3 comprises 13 residues. The germline V gene encodes CDR1 GTSNPN and CDR2 SVGIG (reference sequence). V gave up 6 bases and J gave up 2 bases; unmatched junction bases: 4. CDR3 bases: TGTGCCTGCGCAGGGGGTGGCAATCAGCCCCAGCATTTT. Protein: CACAGGGNQPQHF.

V and J are TRBV28 and TRBJ1-5; TRBD1 might be the D (5 bases). V was shortened by 7 bases and J by 3 bases, with 10 bases between the two germline ends. The CDR3 totals 13 residues. Germline CDR1 and CDR2: MDHEN and SYDVKM. This CDR3 reads CASNKGLNQPQHF. The CDR3 nucleotides are TGTGCCAGCAATAAGGGACTCAATCAGCCCCAGCATTTT.

The V gene is TRBV19, the J gene TRBJ2-3; possible D gene TRBD1, 6 bases. CDR3 length: 14 residues. Germline V gene lookup returns CDR1 LNHDA and CDR2 SQIVND (reference sequence). The germline V and J ends were trimmed by 7 bases and 1 base, with 12 bases remaining between them. The CDR3 bases are TGTGCCAGTAACCCACAGGGAGGCACAGATACGCAGTATTTT. Translated, it gives CASNPQGGTDTQYF.

This sequence joins TRBV11-1 and TRBJ2-7, with 9 bases fitting TRBD1. In germline, CDR1 is SGHAT, CDR2 FQDESV (reference sequence). The CDR3 length is 15 residues. J lost 5 bases, V lost 4 bases, and 9 bases had no gene match. DNA of the CDR3: TGTGCCAGCAGCTCCGAACGGGGACAGGGAAACGAGCAGTACTTC. It codes for CASSSERGQGNEQYF.

This chain connects TRBV7-3 to TRBJ2-5; 9 bases agree with TRBD1. The CDR3 contains 13 residues. V shed 3 bases and J 10 bases; nucleotides not matched to a gene: 6. Germline values: CDR1 SGHTA, CDR2 FQGTGA. The CDR3 nucleotides are TGTGCCAGCAGCTTGTGGACAGGGGAGGTCCAGTACTTC. This codes for CASSLWTGEVQYF.

The chain combines TRBV7-3 with TRBJ2-3, with 7 bases that match TRBD2. Germline assignment: CDR1 SGHTA and CDR2 FQGTGA. Trimming took 3 bases from V and 2 from J; bases not matched to a gene: 5. The CDR3 is 15 amino acids. The CDR3 region has the DNA TGTGCCAGCAGCTTCTTTCGGGGGGACACAGATACGCAGTATTTT. Amino acids: CASSFFRGDTDTQYF.

This clone has just a few counts. The rearrangement joins TRBV2 to TRBJ2-5; D possibly matches TRBD1 or TRBD2 (5 bases each). The CDR3 loop spans 14 amino acids. The germline gives CDR1 SNHLY, CDR2 FYNNEI. The V gene lost 6 bases and the J gene lost 1 base, with 12 bases spanning the gap. The CDR3 reads CASRRDGGQETQYF. DNA of the CDR3: TGTGCCAGCAGAAGGGATGGGGGCCAAGAGACCCAGTACTTC.

This clone has a handful of counts. The chain joins TRBV28 to TRBJ1-5, with D uncertain. The CDR3 runs 16 residues. CDR1 and CDR2 from the germline V gene are MDHEN and SYDVKM. The V gene lost 3 bases and the J gene lost 3 bases, with 15 bases spanning the gap. The DNA of the CDR3 is TGTGCCAGCAGTTTGAATAATGCAGGCTTCAATCAGCCCCAGCATTTT. Translation gives CASSLNNAGFNQPQHF.

The rearrangement links TRBV28 to TRBJ1-5; 7 bases align to TRBD1. The CDR3 runs to 15 residues. V lost 6 bases, J lost 6 bases, and 11 bases stayed unmatched. CDR1 is MDHEN and CDR2 is SYDVKM in the germline V gene. The CDR3 DNA is TGTGCCAGCAGCCCTACAGGGGCCGATCGTCAGCCCCAGCATTTT. Its translation: CASSPTGADRQPQHF. Variable domain in full (rest from reference TRBV28 and TRBJ1-5): DVKVTQSSRYLVKRTGEKVFLECVQDMDHENMFWYRQDPGLGLRLIYFSYDVKMKEKGDIPEGYSVSREKKERFSLILESASTNQTSMYLCASSPTGADRQPQHFGDGTRLSIL.

The V and J genes are TRBV6-5 and TRBJ2-1; 7 bases match TRBD2. CDR3 length equals 13 residues. V lost 7 bases to trimming and J lost 7 bases; unmatched junction nucleotides: 7. Germline values: CDR1 MNHEY, CDR2 SVGAGI. This CDR3 is CASTAGVRNEQFF. CDR3 nucleotide sequence: TGTGCCAGCACGGCGGGAGTTCGGAATGAGCAGTTCTTC.

V usage is TRBV7-4 and J usage is TRBJ1-4; 8 nucleotides line up with TRBD1. Germline lookup yields CDR1 SGHVT and CDR2 SQSDAQ. This CDR3 has 15 residues. V lost 5 bases to trimming and J lost 7 bases; unmatched junction nucleotides: 9. CDR3 sequence (DNA): TGTGCCAGCAGCACCCGGACAGGGTTGGGTGAAAAACTGTTTTTT. It codes for CASSTRTGLGEKLFF. Complete variable domain (other parts from reference TRBV7-4 and TRBJ1-4): GAGVSQSPRYKVAKRGRDVALRCDSISGHVTLYWYRQTLGQGSEVLTYSQSDAQRDKSGRPSGRFSAERPERSVSTLKIQRTEQGDSAVYLCASSTRTGLGEKLFFGSGTQLSVL.